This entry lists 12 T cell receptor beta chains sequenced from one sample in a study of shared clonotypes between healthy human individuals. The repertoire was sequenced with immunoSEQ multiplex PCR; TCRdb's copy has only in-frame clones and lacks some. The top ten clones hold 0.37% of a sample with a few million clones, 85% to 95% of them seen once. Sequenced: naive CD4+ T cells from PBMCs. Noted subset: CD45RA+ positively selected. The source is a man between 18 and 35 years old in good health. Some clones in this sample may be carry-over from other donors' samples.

CDR3 region: CASSFRTGLNTGELFF. The CDR3 DNA is TGTGCCAGCAGTTTTAGGACAGGTCTAAACACCGGGGAGCTGTTTTTT. The chain couples TRBV7-9 to TRBJ2-2, with TRBD1 matching 7 bases. Germline CDR1 and CDR2: SEHNR and FQNEAQ (reference sequence). Unmatched junction bases numbered 9, after V lost 6 bases and J lost 2 bases. This CDR3 has 16 amino acids.

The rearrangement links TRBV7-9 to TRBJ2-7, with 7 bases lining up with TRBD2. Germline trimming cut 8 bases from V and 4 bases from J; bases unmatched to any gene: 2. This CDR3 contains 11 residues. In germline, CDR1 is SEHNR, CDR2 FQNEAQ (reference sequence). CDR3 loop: CASWGGYEQYF. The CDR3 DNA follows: TGTGCCAGCTGGGGGGGATACGAGCAGTACTTC. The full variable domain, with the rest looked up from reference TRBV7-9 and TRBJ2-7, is DTGVSQNPRHKITKRGQNVTFRCDPISEHNRLYWYRQTLGQGPEFLTYFQNEAQLEKSRLLSDRFSAERPKGSFSTLEIQRTEQGDSAMYLCASWGGYEQYFGPGTRLTVT.

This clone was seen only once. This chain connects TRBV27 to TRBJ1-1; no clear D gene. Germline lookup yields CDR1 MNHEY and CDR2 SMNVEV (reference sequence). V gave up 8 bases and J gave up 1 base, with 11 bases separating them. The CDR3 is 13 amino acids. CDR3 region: CASVGRTNTEAFF. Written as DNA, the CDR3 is TGTGCCAGCGTCGGTCGGACGAACACTGAAGCTTTCTTT.

The CDR3 is CASSLRQGAGGYTF. The CDR3 nucleotides are TGTGCCAGCAGCTTACGGCAGGGAGCAGGGGGCTACACCTTC. The chain recombines TRBV7-2 with TRBJ1-2; D is perhaps TRBD1 (5 bases). The CDR3 contains 14 residues. Germline CDR1 and CDR2: SGHTA and FQGNSA. Trimming took 2 bases from V and 8 from J, leaving 15 bases between them.

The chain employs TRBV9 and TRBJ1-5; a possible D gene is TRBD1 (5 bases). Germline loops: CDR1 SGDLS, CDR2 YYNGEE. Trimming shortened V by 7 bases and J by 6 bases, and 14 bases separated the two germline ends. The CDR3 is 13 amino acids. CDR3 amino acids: CASARGVGQPQHF. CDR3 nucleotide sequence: TGTGCCAGCGCAAGGGGAGTCGGTCAGCCCCAGCATTTT.

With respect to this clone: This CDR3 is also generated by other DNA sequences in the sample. CDR3 bases: TGTGCCAGCAGGTTGACAGGACCCTACAATGAGCAGTTCTTC. Translation gives CASRLTGPYNEQFF. The chain employs TRBV28 and TRBJ2-1, with a weak D call TRBD1 (6 bases). The CDR3 extends over 14 amino acids. Germline loops: CDR1 MDHEN, CDR2 SYDVKM. V lost 6 bases to trimming and J lost 2 bases, with 11 bases between them.

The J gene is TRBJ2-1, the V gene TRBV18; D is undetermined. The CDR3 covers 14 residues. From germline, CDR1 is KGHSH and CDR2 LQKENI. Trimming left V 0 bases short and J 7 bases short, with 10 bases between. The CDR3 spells CASSPPDLGNEQFF. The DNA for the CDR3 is TGTGCCAGCTCACCACCGGACCTGGGGAATGAGCAGTTCTTC. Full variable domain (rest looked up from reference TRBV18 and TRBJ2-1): NAGVMQNPRHLVRRRGQEARLRCSPMKGHSHVYWYRQLPEEGLKFMVYLQKENIIDESGMPKERFSAEFPKEGPSILRIQQVVRGDSAAYFCASSPPDLGNEQFFGPGTRLTVL.

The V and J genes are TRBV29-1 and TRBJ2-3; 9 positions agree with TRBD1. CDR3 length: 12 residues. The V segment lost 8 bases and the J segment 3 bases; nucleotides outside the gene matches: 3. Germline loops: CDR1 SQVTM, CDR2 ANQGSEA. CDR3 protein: CSTDRGTDTQYF. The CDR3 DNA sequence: TGCAGCACCGACAGGGGGACAGATACGCAGTATTTT.

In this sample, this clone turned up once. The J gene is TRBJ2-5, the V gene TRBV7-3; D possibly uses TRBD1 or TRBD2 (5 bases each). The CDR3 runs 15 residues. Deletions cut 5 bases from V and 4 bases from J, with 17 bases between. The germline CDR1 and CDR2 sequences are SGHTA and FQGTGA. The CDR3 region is CASSSSGAGRETQYF. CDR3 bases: TGTGCCAGCAGCAGTTCTGGGGCAGGGAGAGAGACCCAGTACTTC.

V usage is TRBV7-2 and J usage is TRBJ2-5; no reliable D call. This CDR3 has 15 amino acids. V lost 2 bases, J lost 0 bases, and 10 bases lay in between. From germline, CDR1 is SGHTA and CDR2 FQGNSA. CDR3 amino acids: CASSLLGAYQETQYF. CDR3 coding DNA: TGTGCCAGCAGCTTATTGGGTGCGTACCAAGAGACCCAGTACTTC.

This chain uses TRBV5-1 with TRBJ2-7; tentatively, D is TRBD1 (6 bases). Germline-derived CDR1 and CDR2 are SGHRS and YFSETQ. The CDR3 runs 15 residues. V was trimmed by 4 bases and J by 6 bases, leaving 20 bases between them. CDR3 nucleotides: TGCGCCAGCAGCCAAGTCACAGGGTTAGGCGTCGAGCAGTACTTC. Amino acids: CASSQVTGLGVEQYF.

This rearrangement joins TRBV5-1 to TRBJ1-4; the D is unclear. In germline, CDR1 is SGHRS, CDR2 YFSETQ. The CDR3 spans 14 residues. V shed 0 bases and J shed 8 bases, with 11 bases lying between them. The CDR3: CASSLVPFEEKLFF. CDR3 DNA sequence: TGCGCCAGCAGCTTGGTTCCCTTCGAGGAAAAACTGTTTTTT.